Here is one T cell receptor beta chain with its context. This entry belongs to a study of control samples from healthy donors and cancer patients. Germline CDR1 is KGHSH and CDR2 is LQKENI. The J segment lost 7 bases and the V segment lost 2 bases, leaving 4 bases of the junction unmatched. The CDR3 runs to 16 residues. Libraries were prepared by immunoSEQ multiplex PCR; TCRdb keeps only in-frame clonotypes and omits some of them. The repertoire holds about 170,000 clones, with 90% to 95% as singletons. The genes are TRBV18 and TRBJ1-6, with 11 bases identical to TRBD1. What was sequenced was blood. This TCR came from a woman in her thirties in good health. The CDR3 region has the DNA TGTGCCAGCTCACCAGGACAGGGGGCGGGAAATTCACCCCTCCACTTT. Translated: CASSPGQGAGNSPLHF. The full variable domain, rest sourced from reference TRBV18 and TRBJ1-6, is NAGVMQNPRHLVRRRGQEARLRCSPMKGHSHVYWYRQLPEEGLKFMVYLQKENIIDESGMPKERFSAEFPKEGPSILRIQQVVRGDSAAYFCASSPGQGAGNSPLHFGNGTRLTVT.